Here is one TCR beta chain with its context. This entry comes from a study of OX40 agonist ivuxolimab in advanced cancers. This CDR3 comprises 18 residues. V shed 0 bases, J shed 0 bases, and the junction held 8 bases outside the gene matches. Germline lookup yields CDR1 SGHRS and CDR2 YFSETQ. Clones were sequenced by immunoSEQ multiplex PCR, and TCRdb holds only the in-frame ones, with some missing. Counted here are 90,000 to 95,000 clones, over 75% occurring once; the ten biggest clones make up about 4%. V and J are TRBV5-1 and TRBJ2-2, with 7 nucleotides matching TRBD2. The sequences come from CD4+ or CD8+ T cells sorted from blood, collected in a trial of the OX40 agonist ivuxolimab. This TCR derives from an adult with an advanced solid tumor such as melanoma, head and neck, liver or kidney cancer. As DNA, the CDR3 is TGCGCCAGCAGCTTGGGAGCGATTAGCGGGTCGAACACCGGGGAGCTGTTTTTT. It encodes CASSLGAISGSNTGELFF. Using reference TRBV5-1 and TRBJ2-2 for the parts outside the CDR3, the full variable domain is KAGVTQTPRYLIKTRGQQVTLSCSPISGHRSVSWYQQTPGQGLQFLFEYFSETQRNKGNFPGRFSGRQFSNSRSEMNVSTLELGDSALYLCASSLGAISGSNTGELFFGEGSRLTVL.